This is a list of T cell receptor beta chains from one sample in a study. Each CDR3 protein gets one entry after TCRdb re-called the RT-PCR reads with MiXCR. The table includes about 680,000 distinct CDR3 sequences, 13% to 15% detected once. The specimen was memory CD4+ T cells from blood. These TCRs come from a female donor in good health, serving as a healthy control. Both conserved end residues are part of each CDR3. Each record gives: D gene, clone size, V gene, J gene, CDR3 protein, CDR3 DNA. A D gene is named only where the DNA matches it firmly. The listing skips clone size in some rows; elsewhere it reads once, few, many or a size class.

>NA|many|TRBV20-1|TRBJ1-1
CSAGGNTEAFF
TGCAGTGCTGGAGGCAACACTGAAGCTTTCTTT
>TRBD1|NA|TRBV5-5|TRBJ1-4
CASSGDRGVKVAEKLFF
TGTGCCAGCAGCGGAGACAGGGGTGTTAAGGTTGCGGAAAAACTGTTTTTT
>NA|many|TRBV6-1|TRBJ2-2
CASRITRGTGELFF
TGTGCCAGCAGGATAACTCGGGGCACCGGGGAGCTGTTTTTT
>NA|NA|TRBV6-6|TRBJ1-1
CASSYSGGDTEAFF
TGTGCCAGCAGTTACTCAGGGGGTGACACTGAAGCTTTCTTT
>NA|many|TRBV7-2|TRBJ2-3
CASSLIGIADTQYF
TGTGCCAGCAGCTTGATCGGGATAGCAGATACGCAGTATTTT
>NA|few|TRBV20-1|TRBJ2-1
CSALGQTSYEQFF
TGCAGTGCTCTTGGACAGACTTCCTATGAGCAGTTCTTC
>TRBD1|few|TRBV9|TRBJ2-1
CASSLGTGRNYNEQFF
TGTGCCAGCAGCCTAGGGACAGGGAGGAACTACAATGAGCAGTTCTTC
>NA|many|TRBV7-2|TRBJ2-7
CASSSGTDLSGYF
TGTGCCAGCAGCTCCGGGACTGACTTAAGTGGGTACTTC
>TRBD1|many|TRBV6-5|TRBJ2-5
CASRGTGGRETQYF
TGTGCCAGCAGAGGGACAGGGGGGAGGGAGACCCAGTACTTC
>NA|NA|TRBV29-1|TRBJ1-1
CSVDWGGSTEAFF
TGCAGCGTTGACTGGGGAGGTTCCACTGAAGCTTTCTTT
>NA|many|TRBV27|TRBJ1-2
CASSPASDYGYTF
TGTGCCAGCAGTCCCGCAAGCGACTATGGCTACACCTTC
>NA|NA|TRBV10-3|TRBJ2-1
CALGGPGTSYNEQFF
TGTGCTCTTGGGGGCCCCGGGACTTCCTACAATGAGCAGTTCTTC
>NA|many|TRBV15|TRBJ2-3
CATSRETDTQYF
TGTGCCACCAGCAGAGAAACAGATACGCAGTATTTT
>NA|few|TRBV28|TRBJ2-5
CASSFLGVREQETQYF
TGTGCCAGCAGTTTTCTTGGGGTCAGGGAGCAAGAGACCCAGTACTTC
>TRBD2|many|TRBV20-1|TRBJ2-3
CSAQGLEGRTQYF
TGCAGTGCGCAAGGACTAGAAGGGAGGACGCAGTATTTT
>NA|NA|TRBV20-1|TRBJ1-1
CSAGTDRLYTEAFF
TGCAGTGCTGGGACTGACAGACTGTACACTGAAGCTTTCTTT
>NA|NA|TRBV7-9|TRBJ2-7
CASSSYLRRAGPYEQYF
TGTGCCAGCAGCTCTTACCTCCGGAGAGCGGGCCCCTACGAGCAGTACTTC
>NA|few|TRBV7-9|TRBJ2-7
CASSLVVAGSYEQYF
TGTGCCAGCAGCCTGGTAGTTGCAGGGTCCTACGAGCAGTACTTC
>NA|many|TRBV4-2|TRBJ2-5
CASSQRGHDETQYF
TGTGCCAGCAGCCAAAGGGGTCACGACGAGACCCAGTACTTC
>NA|NA|TRBV27|TRBJ2-2
CASSPGPSWKSGELFF
TGTGCCAGCAGTCCCGGCCCAAGTTGGAAGTCCGGGGAGCTGTTTTTT
>NA|NA|TRBV20-1|TRBJ1-5
CSATLAQDLGNQPQHF
TGCAGTGCGACACTCGCGCAGGACCTTGGCAATCAGCCCCAGCATTTT
>NA|NA|TRBV24-1|TRBJ2-5
CATSDGVETQYF
TGTGCCACCAGTGATGGGGTAGAGACCCAGTACTTC
>NA|few|TRBV7-2|TRBJ2-1
CASSFTSEQFF
TGTGCCAGCAGCTTCACGAGTGAGCAGTTCTTC
>TRBD1|many|TRBV11-1|TRBJ2-5
CASSLTDRAETQYF
TGTGCCAGCAGCTTAACGGACAGGGCAGAGACCCAGTACTTC
>TRBD1|many|TRBV6-6|TRBJ2-7
CASSSTGATSYEQYF
TGTGCCAGCAGCTCGACAGGGGCGACCTCCTACGAGCAGTACTTC
>TRBD1|few|TRBV27|TRBJ1-2
CASSPSPGQGVQGYTF
TGTGCCAGCAGTCCTTCTCCGGGACAGGGTGTACAGGGCTACACCTTC
>NA|many|TRBV20-1|TRBJ2-3
CSIDFPGKDTQYF
TGCAGTATCGATTTTCCAGGCAAGGATACGCAGTATTTT
>NA|NA|TRBV7-6|TRBJ2-5
CASSRQHQETQYF
TGTGCCAGCAGCCGACAGCACCAAGAGACCCAGTACTTC
>NA|NA|TRBV6-2/TRBV6-3|TRBJ2-7
CASSEGGPPRQYF
TGTGCCAGCTCCGAGGGGGGACCCCCGCGGCAGTACTTC
>NA|many|TRBV6-6|TRBJ1-1
CASSSTGNTEAFF
TGTGCCAGCAGCTCGACAGGAAACACTGAAGCTTTCTTT
>TRBD2|many|TRBV10-1|TRBJ2-3
CASRPGLAGTDTQYF
TGCGCCAGTCGACCGGGACTAGCGGGAACAGATACGCAGTATTTT
>NA|NA|TRBV28|TRBJ1-2
CASNSGGGNYGYTF
TGTGCCAGCAATTCGGGCGGAGGCAACTATGGCTACACCTTC
>TRBD2|NA|TRBV9|TRBJ2-3
CASSGQGGSSTDTQYF
TGTGCCAGCAGCGGGCAGGGCGGGAGCAGCACAGATACGCAGTATTTT
>TRBD2|NA|TRBV20-1|TRBJ2-1
CSARLPASGIYNEQFF
TGCAGTGCTAGACTCCCGGCTAGCGGGATATACAATGAGCAGTTCTTC
>NA|NA|TRBV7-2|TRBJ2-5
CASSLFEVSETQYF
TGTGCCAGCAGCTTATTCGAGGTGTCGGAGACCCAGTACTTC
>TRBD1|NA|TRBV12-3/TRBV12-4|TRBJ2-1
CASSLTPGQGVNEQFF
TGTGCCAGCAGCTTGACTCCGGGACAGGGGGTAAATGAGCAGTTCTTC
>NA|NA|TRBV9|TRBJ1-5
CASRRLGGLLCSNQPQHF
TGTGCCAGCCGCCGATTGGGGGGCTTACTATGTAGCAATCAGCCCCAGCATTTT
>NA|few|TRBV12-3/TRBV12-4|TRBJ1-2
CASRALNYGYTF
TGTGCCAGCCGGGCACTGAACTATGGCTACACCTTC
>NA|NA|TRBV7-2|TRBJ2-3
CASSFGGRSDTQYF
TGTGCCAGCAGCTTCGGGGGGCGCTCAGATACGCAGTATTTT
>TRBD1|few|TRBV11-2|TRBJ2-5
CASRRGQDFQETQYF
TGTGCCAGCAGAAGGGGACAGGACTTTCAAGAGACCCAGTACTTC
>TRBD2|few|TRBV7-2|TRBJ2-1
CASSPGLAYSYNEQFF
TGTGCCAGCAGCCCGGGACTAGCGTACTCCTACAATGAGCAGTTCTTC